Sequencing of this T cell receptor (beta chain) was carried out in a study of blood T cell repertoires in COVID-19. The overall study: Specimens from acute and convalescent COVID-19 originated in the United States, Italy and Spain.

Sequenced by immunoSEQ multiplex PCR; TCRdb stores in-frame clones only, minus some. The sample consists of some 100,000 clones, roughly 83% of them appearing once. With 5 bases clipped from V and 4 bases from J, the junction kept 11 bases outside the gene matches. CDR3 size: 16 residues. Germline CDR1 and CDR2: LNHDA and SQIVND (reference sequence). This receptor was obtained from an older woman with acute or convalescent COVID-19. The rearrangement links TRBV19 to TRBJ1-2; 9 bases match TRBD1. Sequenced material: peripheral blood. The CDR3 is CASSALTGGTVYGYTF. Written as DNA, the CDR3 is TGTGCCAGTAGTGCCTTGACAGGGGGGACTGTCTATGGCTACACCTTC.